This T cell receptor beta chain is drawn from a study of early T cells in non-severe SARS-CoV-2 infection. The CDR3 runs to 14 residues. Germline V gene sequence: CDR1 SGHRS, CDR2 YFSETQ. Trimming took 0 bases from V and 12 from J, leaving 19 bases between them. Individual cDNA molecules each received unique molecular identifiers attached to them. MiXCR, run by TCRdb on the 5' RACE reads, gives a single entry per CDR3 protein. The sample records around 66,000 distinct CDR3 sequences, 13% being singletons. This sequence originates from an adult who was a healthcare worker with PCR-confirmed SARS-CoV-2 infection or an uninfected control (not recorded which). Material: whole blood. J is TRBJ2-7 and V is TRBV5-1, with TRBD2 as a possible D gene (6 bases). In nucleotides, the CDR3 is TGCGCCAGCAGCTTGGCACCTAGCGCACAGCGGTGGTACTTC. Translation gives CASSLAPSAQRWYF.